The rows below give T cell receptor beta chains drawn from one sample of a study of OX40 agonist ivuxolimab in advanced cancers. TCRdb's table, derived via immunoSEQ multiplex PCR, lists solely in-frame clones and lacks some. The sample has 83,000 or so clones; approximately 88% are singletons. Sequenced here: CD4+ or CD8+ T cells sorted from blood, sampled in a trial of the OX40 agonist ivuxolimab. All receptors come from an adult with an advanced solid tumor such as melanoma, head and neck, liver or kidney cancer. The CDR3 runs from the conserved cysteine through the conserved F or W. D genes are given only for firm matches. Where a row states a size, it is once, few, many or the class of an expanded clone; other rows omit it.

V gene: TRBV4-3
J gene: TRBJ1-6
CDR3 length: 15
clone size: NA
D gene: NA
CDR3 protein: CASSQDSSYNSPLHF
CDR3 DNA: TGCGCCAGCAGCCAAGACAGCTCTTATAATTCACCCCTCCACTTT

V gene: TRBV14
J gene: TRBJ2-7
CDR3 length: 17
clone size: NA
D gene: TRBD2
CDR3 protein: CASSQDWGGMGWHEQYF
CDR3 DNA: TGTGCCAGCAGCCAAGATTGGGGGGGAATGGGCTGGCACGAGCAGTACTTC

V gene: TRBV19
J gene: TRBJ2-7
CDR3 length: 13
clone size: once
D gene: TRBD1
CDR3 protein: CASSMGQGYEQYF
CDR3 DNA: TGTGCCAGTAGTATGGGACAGGGCTACGAGCAGTACTTC

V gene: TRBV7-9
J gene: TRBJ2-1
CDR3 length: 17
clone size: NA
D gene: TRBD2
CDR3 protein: CASSLLLRTSASNEQFF
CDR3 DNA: TGTGCCAGCAGCTTACTTTTGAGGACTAGCGCGTCCAATGAGCAGTTCTTC

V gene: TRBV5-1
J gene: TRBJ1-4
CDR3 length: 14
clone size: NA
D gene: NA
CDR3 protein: CASRPGTDYEKLFF
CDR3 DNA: TGCGCCAGCAGACCCGGGACGGATTATGAAAAACTGTTTTTT

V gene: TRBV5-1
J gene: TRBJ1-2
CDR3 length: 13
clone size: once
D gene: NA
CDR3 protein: CASSLYTDYGYTF
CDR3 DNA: TGCGCCAGCAGCCTTTATACTGACTATGGCTACACCTTC

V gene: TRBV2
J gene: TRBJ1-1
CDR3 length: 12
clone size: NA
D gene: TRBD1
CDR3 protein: CASSWTGGSAFF
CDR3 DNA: TGTGCCAGCAGCTGGACAGGGGGATCGGCTTTCTTT

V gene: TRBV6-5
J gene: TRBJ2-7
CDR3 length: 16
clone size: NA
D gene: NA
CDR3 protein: CASSYFGGDDFYEQYF
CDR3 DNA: TGTGCCAGCAGTTACTTTGGGGGCGACGACTTCTACGAGCAGTACTTC

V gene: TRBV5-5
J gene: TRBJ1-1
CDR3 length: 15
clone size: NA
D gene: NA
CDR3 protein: CASSSVRVANTEAFF
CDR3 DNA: TGTGCCAGCAGCTCCGTCCGGGTCGCGAACACTGAAGCTTTCTTT

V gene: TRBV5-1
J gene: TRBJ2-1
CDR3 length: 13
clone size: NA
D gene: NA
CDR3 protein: CASSPRGYNEQFF
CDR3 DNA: TGCGCCAGCAGCCCTCGGGGTTACAATGAGCAGTTCTTC

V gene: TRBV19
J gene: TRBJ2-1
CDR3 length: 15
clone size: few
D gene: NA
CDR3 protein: CASSIDRLTGNEQFF
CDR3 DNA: TGTGCCAGTAGTATAGATCGGCTAACAGGGAATGAGCAGTTCTTC

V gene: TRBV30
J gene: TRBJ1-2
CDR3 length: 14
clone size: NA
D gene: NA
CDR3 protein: CAWSVIAGNYGYTF
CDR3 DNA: TGTGCCTGGAGTGTAATAGCCGGTAACTATGGCTACACCTTC

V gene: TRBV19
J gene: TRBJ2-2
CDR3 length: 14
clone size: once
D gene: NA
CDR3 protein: CASRYPPNTGELFF
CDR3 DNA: TGTGCCAGTAGATACCCACCGAACACCGGGGAGCTGTTTTTT

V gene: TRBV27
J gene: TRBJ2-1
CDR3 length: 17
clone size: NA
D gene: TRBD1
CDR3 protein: CASITRYRGNRRGEQFF
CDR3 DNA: TGTGCCAGCATAACCAGATACAGGGGCAACCGAAGAGGTGAGCAGTTCTTC

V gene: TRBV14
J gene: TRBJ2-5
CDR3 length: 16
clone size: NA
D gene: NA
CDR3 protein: CASSQDRDWWGETQYF
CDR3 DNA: TGTGCCAGCAGCCAAGATAGGGACTGGTGGGGAGAGACCCAGTACTTC

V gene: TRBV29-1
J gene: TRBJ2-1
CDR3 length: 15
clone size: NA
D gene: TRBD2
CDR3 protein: CSVTSGLDSYNEQFF
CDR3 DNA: TGCAGCGTTACTAGCGGGTTAGACTCCTACAATGAGCAGTTCTTC

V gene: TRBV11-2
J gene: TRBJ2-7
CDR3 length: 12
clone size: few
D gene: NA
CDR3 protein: CASSLAGNEQYF
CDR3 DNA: TGTGCCAGCAGCTTAGCAGGGAACGAGCAGTACTTC

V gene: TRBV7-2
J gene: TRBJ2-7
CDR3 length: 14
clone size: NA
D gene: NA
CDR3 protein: CASSRPPNSYEQYF
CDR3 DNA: TGTGCCAGCAGCCGGCCCCCCAACTCCTACGAGCAGTACTTC

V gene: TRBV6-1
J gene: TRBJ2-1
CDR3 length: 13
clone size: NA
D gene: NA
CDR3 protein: CASSIAGYNEQFF
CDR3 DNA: TGTGCCAGCAGCATTGCGGGTTACAATGAGCAGTTCTTC

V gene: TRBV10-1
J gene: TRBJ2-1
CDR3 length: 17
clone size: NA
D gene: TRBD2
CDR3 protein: CASSELGLAGIYNEQFF
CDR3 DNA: TGCGCCAGCAGTGAGTTGGGACTAGCGGGGATTTACAATGAGCAGTTCTTC

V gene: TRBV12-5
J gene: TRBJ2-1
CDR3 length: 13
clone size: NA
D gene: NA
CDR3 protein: CASGFGAAQEQFF
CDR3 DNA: TGTGCTAGTGGTTTCGGGGCAGCCCAAGAGCAGTTCTTC

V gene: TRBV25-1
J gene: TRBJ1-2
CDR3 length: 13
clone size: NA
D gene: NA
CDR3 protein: CASSRGSGYGYTF
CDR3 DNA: TGTGCCAGCAGCCGGGGCTCCGGCTATGGCTACACCTTC

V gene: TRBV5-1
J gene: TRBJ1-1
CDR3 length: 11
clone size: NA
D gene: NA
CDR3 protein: CASSLDYEAFF
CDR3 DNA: TGCGCCAGCAGCTTGGACTATGAAGCTTTCTTT

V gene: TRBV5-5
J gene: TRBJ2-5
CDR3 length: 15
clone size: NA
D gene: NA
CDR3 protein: CASSWDWLLGETQYF
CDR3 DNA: TGTGCCAGCAGCTGGGACTGGCTCCTAGGGGAGACCCAGTACTTC

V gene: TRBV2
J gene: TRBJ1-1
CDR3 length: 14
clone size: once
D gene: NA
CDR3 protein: CASSGTYRNTEAFF
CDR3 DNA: TGTGCCAGCAGTGGGACATATAGGAACACTGAAGCTTTCTTT

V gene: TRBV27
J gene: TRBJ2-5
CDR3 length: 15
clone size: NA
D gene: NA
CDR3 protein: CASSPGVGDAQTQYF
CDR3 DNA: TGTGCCAGCAGTCCCGGGGTCGGGGACGCACAGACCCAGTACTTC

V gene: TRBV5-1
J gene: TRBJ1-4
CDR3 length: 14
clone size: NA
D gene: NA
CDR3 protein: CASSLRETNEKLFF
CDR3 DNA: TGCGCCAGCAGCTTACGGGAGACTAATGAAAAACTGTTTTTT

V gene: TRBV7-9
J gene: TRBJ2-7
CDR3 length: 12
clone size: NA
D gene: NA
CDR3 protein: CASESASYEQYF
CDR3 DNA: TGTGCCAGCGAAAGTGCTAGCTACGAGCAGTACTTC

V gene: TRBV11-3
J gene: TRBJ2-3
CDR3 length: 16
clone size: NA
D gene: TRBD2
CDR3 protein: CASSLGRTSETDTQYF
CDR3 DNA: TGTGCCAGCAGCTTAGGTAGAACTAGCGAAACAGATACGCAGTATTTT

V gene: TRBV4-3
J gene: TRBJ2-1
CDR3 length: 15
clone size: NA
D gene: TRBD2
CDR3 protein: CASSQRGTSWDEQFF
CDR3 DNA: TGCGCCAGCAGCCAAAGGGGGACTAGCTGGGATGAGCAGTTCTTC

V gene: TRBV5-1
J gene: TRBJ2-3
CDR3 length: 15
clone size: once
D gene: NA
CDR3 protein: CASSLEGQPSDTQYF
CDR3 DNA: TGCGCCAGCAGCTTGGAAGGACAACCATCAGATACGCAGTATTTT

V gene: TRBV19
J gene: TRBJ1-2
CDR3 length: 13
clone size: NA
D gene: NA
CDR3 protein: CASSVASNYGYTF
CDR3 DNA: TGTGCCAGCTCAGTCGCCTCCAACTATGGCTACACCTTC

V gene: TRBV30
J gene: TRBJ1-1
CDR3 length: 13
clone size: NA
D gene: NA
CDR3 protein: CAWSVRDTLEAFF
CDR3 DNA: TGTGCCTGGAGTGTAAGGGACACCCTTGAAGCTTTCTTT

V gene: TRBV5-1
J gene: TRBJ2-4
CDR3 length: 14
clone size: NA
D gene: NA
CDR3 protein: CASSLRPGGNIQYF
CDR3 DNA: TGCGCCAGCAGCTTGAGACCAGGAGGGAACATTCAGTACTTC